The 11 T cell receptor beta chains below come from one sample, sequenced in a study of OX40 agonist ivuxolimab in advanced cancers. Profiled with immunoSEQ multiplex PCR; TCRdb holds only in-frame clones, not every one. In the table there are 56,000 or so clones, roughly four fifths of which are singletons. The sequenced sample was CD4+ or CD8+ T cells sorted from blood, obtained in a trial of the OX40 agonist ivuxolimab. These receptors were obtained from an adult with an advanced solid tumor such as melanoma, head and neck, liver or kidney cancer.

This chain's CDR3 is CATIAGGPPYEQYF. CDR3 DNA: TGTGCCACAATAGCGGGAGGGCCCCCCTACGAGCAGTACTTC. V usage is TRBV6-5 and J usage is TRBJ2-7; 11 bases are a match to TRBD2. Germline V gene data show CDR1 as MNHEY and CDR2 as SVGAGI. This CDR3 is built from 14 residues. J was trimmed by 2 bases and V by 10 bases; bases with no gene match: 7.

The chain has TRBV5-1 and TRBJ1-4, with D possibly matching TRBD1 (5 bases). The V end lost 5 bases, the J end lost 4 bases, and 12 bases lay between the germline ends. This CDR3 is 14 amino acids long. Germline values: CDR1 SGHRS, CDR2 YFSETQ. In DNA form, the CDR3 reads TGCGCCAGCAGGCAGGGCTGGGGTAATGAAAAACTGTTTTTT. Residues: CASRQGWGNEKLFF. Looking up the rest from reference TRBV5-1 and TRBJ1-4 gives the full variable domain: KAGVTQTPRYLIKTRGQQVTLSCSPISGHRSVSWYQQTPGQGLQFLFEYFSETQRNKGNFPGRFSGRQFSNSRSEMNVSTLELGDSALYLCASRQGWGNEKLFFGSGTQLSVL.

This clone came up once. V is TRBV18 and J is TRBJ2-7, with TRBD1 as a possible D gene (6 bases). The CDR3 consists of 13 residues. V was cut by 3 bases and J by 1 base, with 7 bases left in between. Germline V lookup: CDR1 KGHSH, CDR2 LQKENI. CDR3 in amino acids: CASSPQGSYEQYF. In nucleotides, the CDR3 is TGTGCCAGCTCACCCCAGGGGTCCTACGAGCAGTACTTC.

V is TRBV7-3 and J is TRBJ2-2; D unresolved. V gave up 1 base and J gave up 7 bases, with 1 base separating them. Germline V gene data show CDR1 as SGHTA and CDR2 as FQGTGA. CDR3 size: 11 residues. CDR3 region: CASSLSGELFF. The DNA for the CDR3 is TGTGCCAGCAGCTTAAGCGGGGAGCTGTTTTTT.

The chain has TRBV2 and TRBJ2-3; 7 nucleotides match TRBD1. Germline CDR1 reads SNHLY; CDR2 reads FYNNEI. The CDR3 contains 13 residues. The V and J ends lost 6 bases and 4 bases, in that order; junction bases with no gene match: 4. The CDR3 is CASSYRGADTQYF. For the CDR3, the DNA is TGTGCCAGCAGCTACAGGGGTGCAGATACGCAGTATTTT.

The sample holds one count of this clone. The V gene is TRBV28, the J gene TRBJ1-2; 9 bases line up with TRBD1. Germline CDR1 is MDHEN and CDR2 is SYDVKM. The CDR3 runs 15 residues. The V gene end was trimmed by 7 bases and the J gene end by 3 bases; junction bases not matched to a gene: 9. For the CDR3, the DNA is TGTGCCAGCACGAACAGGGGGCGCATCTACTATGGCTACACCTTC. Encoded protein: CASTNRGRIYYGYTF.

The V gene is TRBV18, the J gene TRBJ2-3; 7 positions agree with TRBD2. Trimming cost V 2 bases and J 4 bases; bases outside gene matches: 6. The length of the CDR3 is 15 residues. Germline V gives CDR1 KGHSH, CDR2 LQKENI. CDR3 coding DNA: TGTGCCAGCTCACCAGGAGCGGGGATCCCAGATACGCAGTATTTT. It specifies CASSPGAGIPDTQYF.

The rearrangement links TRBV19 to TRBJ1-2, with 8 nucleotides matching TRBD1. J was trimmed by 6 bases and V by 2 bases; bases with no gene match: 14. The CDR3 runs 17 residues. CDR1 and CDR2 from the germline V gene are LNHDA and SQIVND (reference sequence). The CDR3 protein is CASSIYGTGASEDGYTF. The CDR3 nucleotides are TGTGCCAGTAGTATATATGGGACAGGCGCCTCTGAAGATGGCTACACCTTC.

J is TRBJ1-2 and V is TRBV30; D unresolved. The CDR3 loop spans 11 amino acids. The V end lost 1 base, the J end lost 4 bases, and 4 bases lay between the germline ends. Germline CDR1 reads GTSNPN; CDR2 reads SVGIG (reference sequence). CDR3 nucleotide sequence: TGTGCCTGGAGTGCGGGCTATGGCTACACCTTC. It translates to CAWSAGYGYTF.

This clone occurred once. The rearrangement uses TRBV6-1 and TRBJ1-3; D remains unclear. The CDR3 is 11 residues long. Between the trimmed V and J ends, which lost 3 bases and 4 bases, there was a span of 1 base. Germline CDR1 reads MNHNS; CDR2 reads SASEGT. Here the CDR3 DNA reads TGTGCCAGCAGTGAGGGAAACACCATATATTTT. Translating it yields CASSEGNTIYF.

The gene calls are TRBV5-4 and TRBJ1-1; possible D gene TRBD1, 6 bases. The CDR3 totals 17 residues. Trimming took off 2 bases at V and 1 base at J, with 18 bases between the two ends. Germline V gene sequence: CDR1 SGHNT, CDR2 YYREEE (reference sequence). The CDR3 DNA is TGTGCCAGCAGCTTCGAACAGGGCCCATCCGGGAACACTGAAGCTTTCTTT. Translation gives CASSFEQGPSGNTEAFF.